The T cell receptor (beta chain) under discussion was sequenced for a study of blood T cell repertoires in COVID-19. Study context: The study drew acute and convalescent COVID-19 samples from the United States, Italy and Spain. PBMCs, B-cell-depleted T cells, or T cells were the source of the cDNA or gDNA that made up the material.

In the authors' workflow: For nucleated cells, counts were estimated from reference gene primer amplification. Repertoires were generated with immunoSEQ multiplex PCR, while TCRdb's copy carries only in-frame clones and drops some. Clone size and the V and J calls come from that table; the DNA yielded D and trimming. This sample carries tens of thousands of clones, roughly 70% of them seen once, and the ten largest clones take approximately 15%. Germline CDR1 SGHDT, CDR2 YYEEEE. The CDR3 is 14 amino acids. V was trimmed by 0 bases and J by 5 bases, leaving 11 bases between them. The clonotype comes from a woman between 70 and 85 years old with acute or convalescent COVID-19. Specimen: peripheral blood. The rearrangement joins TRBV5-6 to TRBJ1-2; no clear D. CDR3 sequence reads: CASSLEGATYGYTF. In DNA, the CDR3 is TGTGCCAGCAGCTTGGAGGGAGCCACGTATGGCTACACCTTC.